Included here is one T cell receptor (beta chain) sequence, with context. Its specificity is unknown. The sample is drawn from a study of Graves' ophthalmopathy and Graves' hyperthyroidism. Study context: Prior to any treatment, peripheral blood was collected at the time of initial diagnosis. Study-wide results and caveats: Blood contained most expanded thyroid clonotypes exceeding 0.001 frequency.

This CDR3 contains 12 residues. Trimming removed 6 bases at V and 7 bases at J, with 10 bases between. The V gene's germline CDR1 is MDHEN and CDR2 SYDVKM. As diagnostic evidence, clinical symptoms, serum thyroxine, TRAb, thyroid ultrasound and orbital computed tomography were relied upon. Amplification from RNA transcripts yielded the TCR beta CDR3 regions. HTBI primers primed a first-round RT-PCR, and a second-round multiplex PCR followed. Each CDR3 protein gets one entry after TCRdb re-called the multiplex PCR reads with MiXCR. The sample has just over 400,000 distinct CDR3 sequences, about 21% seen once.

Material: peripheral blood. The source of this sequence is a woman under 30 with stable Graves' hyperthyroidism. The genes are TRBV28 and TRBJ1-5; D is unclear. Here the CDR3 DNA reads TGTGCCAGCAGATTCAGCGGGCAGCCCCAGCATTTT. Translated: CASRFSGQPQHF.